The rows below give T cell receptor beta chains drawn from one sample of a study of T cell changes during pregnancy in multiple sclerosis. The protocol was immunoSEQ multiplex PCR, while the TCRdb copy is restricted to in-frame clones and leaves out a portion. The sample includes roughly 37,000 clones, 90% to 95% of them seen just once. Source: CD4+ T cells from peripheral blood mononuclear cells, taken in the second trimester of pregnancy. The source is a female donor in good health, enrolled as a control in a pregnancy study. Both conserved end residues are part of each CDR3. A D gene is named only where the DNA matches it firmly. Expanded clones get a size class; other rows say once, few or many, or leave the size out.

j_call: TRBJ2-7
clone_size: -
cdr3_length: 13
d_call: -
v_call: TRBV27
cdr3_nt: TGTGCCAGCAGTTTAGATCAGATGTACGAGCAGTACTTC
cdr3_aa: CASSLDQMYEQYF

j_call: TRBJ2-7
clone_size: -
cdr3_length: 13
d_call: TRBD2
v_call: TRBV5-5
cdr3_nt: TGTGCCAGCAGTCGCGGGGGGATGGTCGAGCAGTACTTC
cdr3_aa: CASSRGGMVEQYF

j_call: TRBJ2-1
clone_size: -
cdr3_length: 14
d_call: TRBD1
v_call: TRBV5-1
cdr3_nt: TGCGCCAGCAGCTTGGGGGACAGGTACAATGAGCAGTTCTTC
cdr3_aa: CASSLGDRYNEQFF

j_call: TRBJ1-3
clone_size: few
cdr3_length: 16
d_call: -
v_call: TRBV5-1
cdr3_nt: TGCGCCAGCAGCGGGGTCGGGCGGGACTCTGGAAACACCATATATTTT
cdr3_aa: CASSGVGRDSGNTIYF

j_call: TRBJ2-7
clone_size: -
cdr3_length: 12
d_call: -
v_call: TRBV6-6
cdr3_nt: TGTGCCAGCAGTCCACGAGGCCACGAGCAGTACTTC
cdr3_aa: CASSPRGHEQYF

j_call: TRBJ1-1
clone_size: -
cdr3_length: 13
d_call: TRBD1
v_call: TRBV19
cdr3_nt: TGTGCCAGTAGGGACAGGGGGGTCCCTGAAGCTTTCTTT
cdr3_aa: CASRDRGVPEAFF

j_call: TRBJ2-5
clone_size: few
cdr3_length: 16
d_call: TRBD2
v_call: TRBV6-1
cdr3_nt: TGTGCCAGCAGTGAAGCCATTGTAGCGGGGGGGGAGACCCAGTACTTC
cdr3_aa: CASSEAIVAGGETQYF

j_call: TRBJ2-7
clone_size: -
cdr3_length: 15
d_call: TRBD2
v_call: TRBV4-1
cdr3_nt: TGCGCCAGCAGCCTGATAGCGGGAGCCTCCTACGAGCAGTACTTC
cdr3_aa: CASSLIAGASYEQYF

j_call: TRBJ1-2
clone_size: -
cdr3_length: 12
d_call: -
v_call: TRBV6-5
cdr3_nt: TGTGCCAGCACCCTAGAGGGCTATGGCTACACCTTC
cdr3_aa: CASTLEGYGYTF

j_call: TRBJ1-2
clone_size: -
cdr3_length: 16
d_call: -
v_call: TRBV7-8
cdr3_nt: TGTGCCAGCAGCCCCCGGTGGGGCGGATCCTCCTATGGCTACACCTTC
cdr3_aa: CASSPRWGGSSYGYTF

j_call: TRBJ1-6
clone_size: -
cdr3_length: 16
d_call: -
v_call: TRBV19
cdr3_nt: TGTGCCGGTCGTACAGGGATCAGCTCCTATAATTCACCCCTCCACTTT
cdr3_aa: CAGRTGISSYNSPLHF

j_call: TRBJ2-1
clone_size: -
cdr3_length: 16
d_call: TRBD2
v_call: TRBV2
cdr3_nt: TGTGCCAGCAGTGAAACGGGAGGGCTAGGGGGCAATGAGCAGTTCTTC
cdr3_aa: CASSETGGLGGNEQFF

j_call: TRBJ1-6
clone_size: -
cdr3_length: 16
d_call: -
v_call: TRBV4-2
cdr3_nt: TGTGCCAGCAGCCAAGAATCAGACTCCTATAATTCACCCCTCCACTTT
cdr3_aa: CASSQESDSYNSPLHF

j_call: TRBJ1-1
clone_size: -
cdr3_length: 16
d_call: -
v_call: TRBV19
cdr3_nt: TGTGCCAGTACCAAAGGACAACCCAGTAGGAACACTGAAGCTTTCTTT
cdr3_aa: CASTKGQPSRNTEAFF